This T cell receptor beta chain was sequenced during a study of blood T cells in healthy people across ages. Notes on this clonotype: Its cognate antigen is unknown.

Every sample yielded at least 6 million isolated PBMCs. Alongside a J-beta primer mix, a sample-barcoded 5' primer served in a second PCR lasting 7 to 11 cycles. Every molecule of cDNA carried a tag from a template-switch adaptor with 12 random nucleotides. TCRdb independently ran MiXCR on the 5' RACE reads; one entry per CDR3 protein. The sample gives around 1,000,000 distinct CDR3 sequences, roughly two fifths of which show up once; less than 15% is in the top ten. CDR1 and CDR2 (germline): SGHTA, FQGTGA. The V gene lost 7 bases and the J gene lost 1 base, with 19 bases spanning the gap. The CDR3 sequence is 17 residues long. Findings of the study overall: Estimates drawn from one million T cells were deemed to understate diversity. Significant beta diversity loss was already apparent by age roughly 44, declining roughly linearly.

The receptor was derived from a man younger than 35 in good health. Sequenced sample: blood. The chain carries TRBV7-3 and TRBJ2-2, with a possible D match to TRBD1 (7 bases). This chain's CDR3 is CASTNPRGEKNTGELFF. Written as DNA, the CDR3 is TGTGCCAGCACCAACCCCAGGGGGGAAAAGAACACCGGGGAGCTGTTTTTT.